This T cell receptor beta chain was retrieved from a study of T cells expressing NK-cell markers. For the study at large: Sorted CD3+CD56-NKG2C+, CD3+CD56+NKG2C- and CD3+CD56+NKG2C+ T cells were the source of the TCR beta repertoires.

No DNA is given; TCRdb re-called the 5' RACE reads and lists each CDR3 protein once. This listing includes 500,000 to 600,000 distinct CDR3 sequences. The CDR3 runs 18 residues. Germline V gene data show CDR1 as MGHRA and CDR2 as YSYEKL. This TCR was sampled from a young man in good health. The sample taken for sequencing was blood T cells: a sorted CD56 or NKG2C T cell subset, CD4+ or CD8+ T cells, or bulk PBMC T cells (not recorded which). The V gene is TRBV4-1, the J gene TRBJ2-1; the D gene TCRdb calls, TRBD2, cannot be checked with no DNA. The CDR3 loop reads CASSLQGSGGRPYNEQFF.